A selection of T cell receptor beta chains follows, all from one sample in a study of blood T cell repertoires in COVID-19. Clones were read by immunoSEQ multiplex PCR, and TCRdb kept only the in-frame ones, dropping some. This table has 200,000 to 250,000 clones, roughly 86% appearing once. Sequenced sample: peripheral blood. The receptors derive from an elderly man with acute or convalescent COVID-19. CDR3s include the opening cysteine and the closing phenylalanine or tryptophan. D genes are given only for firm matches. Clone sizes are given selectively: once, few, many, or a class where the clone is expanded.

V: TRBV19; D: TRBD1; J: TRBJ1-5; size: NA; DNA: TGTGCCAGTAGTTCTGGACAGGGGGCAGAACAGCCCCAGCATTTT; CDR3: CASSSGQGAEQPQHF
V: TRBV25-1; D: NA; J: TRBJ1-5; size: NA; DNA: TGTGCCAGCAGTGAGAGGACAGAAAATCAGCCCCAGCATTTT; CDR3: CASSERTENQPQHF
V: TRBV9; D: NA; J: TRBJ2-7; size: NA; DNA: TGTGCCAGCAGCGTCACCGGTAGCTACGAGCAGTACTTC; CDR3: CASSVTGSYEQYF
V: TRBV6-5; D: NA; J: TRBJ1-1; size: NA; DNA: TGTGCCAGCCATCCCAGGGCTATCGGCACTGAAGCTTTCTTT; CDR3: CASHPRAIGTEAFF
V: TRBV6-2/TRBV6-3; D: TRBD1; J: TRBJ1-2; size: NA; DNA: TGTGCCAGCAGTTACGCGGACAGGAGACAGTATGGCTACACCTTC; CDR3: CASSYADRRQYGYTF
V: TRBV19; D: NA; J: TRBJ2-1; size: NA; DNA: TGTGCCAGTAGTATAGGGGCGCAGGCTCCCTACAATGAGCAGTTCTTC; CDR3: CASSIGAQAPYNEQFF
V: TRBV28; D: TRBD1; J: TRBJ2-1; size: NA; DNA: TGTGCCAGCACCCGAGCCCCGGGACAGGGATACAATGAGCAGTTCTTC; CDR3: CASTRAPGQGYNEQFF
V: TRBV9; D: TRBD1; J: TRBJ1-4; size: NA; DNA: TGTGCCAGCAGCACGCTAACAGGGGAAACTAATGAAAAACTGTTTTTT; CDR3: CASSTLTGETNEKLFF
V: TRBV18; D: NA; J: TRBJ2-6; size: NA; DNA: TGTGCCAGCTCACTGGACAGACCCTCACCGACTGGGGCCAACGTCCTGACTTTC; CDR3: CASSLDRPSPTGANVLTF
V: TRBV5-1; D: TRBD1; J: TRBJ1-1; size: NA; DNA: TGCGCCAGCAGCCCGGACAGGGCGACGACCGGGGTGAACACTGAAGCTTTCTTT; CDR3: CASSPDRATTGVNTEAFF
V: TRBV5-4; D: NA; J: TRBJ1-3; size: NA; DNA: TGTGCCAGCAGCTTGACTAATGGCACCATATATTTT; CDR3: CASSLTNGTIYF
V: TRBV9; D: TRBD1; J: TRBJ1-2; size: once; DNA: TGTGCCAGCACCACAGGGACAGGGGATTATGGCTACACCTTC; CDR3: CASTTGTGDYGYTF
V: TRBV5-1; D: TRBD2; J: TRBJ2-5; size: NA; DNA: TGCGCCAGCAGCTTGAGGGAGGGGTACCAAGAGACCCAGTACTTC; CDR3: CASSLREGYQETQYF
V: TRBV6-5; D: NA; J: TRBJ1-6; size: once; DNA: TGTGCCAGCATTCGGGACATAGGTTCACCCCTCCACTTT; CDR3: CASIRDIGSPLHF
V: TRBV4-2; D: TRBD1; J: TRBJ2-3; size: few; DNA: TGTGCCAGCAGCCAAGATGGGACAGTGGGGAATACGCAGTATTTT; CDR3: CASSQDGTVGNTQYF
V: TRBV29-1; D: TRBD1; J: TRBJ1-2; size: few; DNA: TGCAGCGGAGGGGGCCCAGGGGGGCTTGGCTACACCTTC; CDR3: CSGGGPGGLGYTF
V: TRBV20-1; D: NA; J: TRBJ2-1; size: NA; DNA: TGCAGTGCCCTACTAGTCAATGAGCAGTTCTTC; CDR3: CSALLVNEQFF
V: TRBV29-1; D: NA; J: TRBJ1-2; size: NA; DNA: TGCAGCGTCGGACGGGGTAGTGGCTACACCTTC; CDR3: CSVGRGSGYTF
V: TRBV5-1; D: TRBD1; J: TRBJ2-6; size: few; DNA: TGCGCCAGCAGCCCGACAGGGGCAACCTCTGGGGCCAACGTCCTGACTTTC; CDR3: CASSPTGATSGANVLTF
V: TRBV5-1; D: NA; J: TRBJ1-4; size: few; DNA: TGCGCCAGCAGCGTCCAGGGGCCAACTAATGAAAAACTGTTTTTT; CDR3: CASSVQGPTNEKLFF
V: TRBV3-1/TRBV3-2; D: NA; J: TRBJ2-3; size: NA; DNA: TGTGCCAGCAGCCAAGGGGGGAGGACTACCTACACAGATACGCAGTATTTT; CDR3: CASSQGGRTTYTDTQYF
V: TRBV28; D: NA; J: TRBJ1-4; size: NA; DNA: TGTGCCAGCAGAATGGGGGGTCCCAATGAAAAACTGTTTTTT; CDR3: CASRMGGPNEKLFF
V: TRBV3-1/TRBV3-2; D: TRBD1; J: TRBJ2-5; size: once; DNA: TGTGCCAGCAGCCGATTAGGGACAGGGGGCGGCGGTGCCCAAGAGACCCAGTACTTC; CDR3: CASSRLGTGGGGAQETQYF
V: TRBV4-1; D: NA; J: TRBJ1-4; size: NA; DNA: TGCGCCAGCAGCCCAGACTCAGATGAAAAACTGTTTTTT; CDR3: CASSPDSDEKLFF
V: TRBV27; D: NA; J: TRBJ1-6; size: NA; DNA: TGTGCCAGCAGCCTACCCCGGGGGGTTGGCTCACCCCTCCACTTT; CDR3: CASSLPRGVGSPLHF
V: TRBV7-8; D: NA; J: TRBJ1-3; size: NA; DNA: TGTGCCAGCAGCTTAGTCGGGTCATTAACTGGAAACACCATATATTTT; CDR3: CASSLVGSLTGNTIYF
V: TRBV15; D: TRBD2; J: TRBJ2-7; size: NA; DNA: TGTGCCACCAGCATGAGTGGCGGGAGAGACGAGCAGTACTTC; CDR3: CATSMSGGRDEQYF
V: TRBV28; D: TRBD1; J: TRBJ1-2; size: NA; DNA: TGTGCCAGCAGTTTAGGGACAGGGAGAGGGGGCTACACCTTC; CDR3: CASSLGTGRGGYTF
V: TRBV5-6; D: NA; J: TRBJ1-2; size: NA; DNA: TGTGCCAGCAGCTTGAACAGGCTCGGCTATGGCTACACCTTC; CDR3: CASSLNRLGYGYTF
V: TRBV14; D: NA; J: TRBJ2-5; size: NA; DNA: TGTGCCAGCAGCCGATTATCCGGGTCGCAAGAGACCCAGTACTTC; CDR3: CASSRLSGSQETQYF
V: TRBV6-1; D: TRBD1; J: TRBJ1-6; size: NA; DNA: TGTGCCAGCAGTGAGCTCGGGACAGGGAGGAATTCACCCCTCCACTTT; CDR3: CASSELGTGRNSPLHF
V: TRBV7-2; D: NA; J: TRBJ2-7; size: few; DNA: TGTGCCAGCAGCTTTAACAGGGCCGAGCAGTACTTC; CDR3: CASSFNRAEQYF
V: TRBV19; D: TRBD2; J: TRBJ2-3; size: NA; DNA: TGTGCCAGCAAGCGGGGGGGCCCTTCTAGCACAGATACGCAGTATTTT; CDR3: CASKRGGPSSTDTQYF
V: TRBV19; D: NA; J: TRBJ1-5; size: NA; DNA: TGTGCCAGTAGTCCCCAGCAGGGAAATCAGCCCCAGCATTTT; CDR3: CASSPQQGNQPQHF
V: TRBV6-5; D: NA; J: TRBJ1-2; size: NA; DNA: TGTGCCAGCGTAGGGGGTAACTATGGCTACACCTTC; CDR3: CASVGGNYGYTF
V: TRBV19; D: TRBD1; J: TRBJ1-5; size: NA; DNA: TGTGCCAGCCAGGGGGCTTCAAGCAATCAGCCCCAGCATTTT; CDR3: CASQGASSNQPQHF
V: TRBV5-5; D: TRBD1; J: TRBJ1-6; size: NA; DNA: TGTGCCAGCAGCTTAAGACAGGGAGACAATTCACCCCTCCACTTT; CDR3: CASSLRQGDNSPLHF
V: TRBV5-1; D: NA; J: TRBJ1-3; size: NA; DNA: TGCGCCAGCAGCTTACCAGGAGGCAACACCATATATTTT; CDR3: CASSLPGGNTIYF
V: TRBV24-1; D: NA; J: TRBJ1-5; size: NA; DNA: TGTGCCACCAGTGATACAGGTTCCAATCAGCCCCAGCATTTT; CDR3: CATSDTGSNQPQHF
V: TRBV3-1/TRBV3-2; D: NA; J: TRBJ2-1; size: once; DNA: TGTGCCAGCAGCCAAGCTTCGACAAATGAGCAGTTCTTC; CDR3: CASSQASTNEQFF
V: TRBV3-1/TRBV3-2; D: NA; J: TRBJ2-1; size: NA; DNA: TGTGCCAGCAGCCAACTACCGGGACTCTCCTACAATGAGCAGTTCTTC; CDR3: CASSQLPGLSYNEQFF
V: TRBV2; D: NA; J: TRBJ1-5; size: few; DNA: TGTGCCAGCAGTGACAGGGCCTATGGCAATCAGCCCCAGCATTTT; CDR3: CASSDRAYGNQPQHF
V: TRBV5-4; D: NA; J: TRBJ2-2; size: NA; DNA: TGTGCCAGCAGCTCAATAGGGGTCGGGGAGCTGTTTTTT; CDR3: CASSSIGVGELFF
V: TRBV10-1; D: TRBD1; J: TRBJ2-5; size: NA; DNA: TGCGCCAGCAGTGAGTCCGGACAGGGTGAGACCCAGTACTTC; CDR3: CASSESGQGETQYF
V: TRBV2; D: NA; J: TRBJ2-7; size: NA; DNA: TGTGCCAGCAGATTGGACAGAACCTCCTACGAGCAGTACTTC; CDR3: CASRLDRTSYEQYF
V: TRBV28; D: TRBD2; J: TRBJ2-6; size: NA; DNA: TGTGCCAGCAAGGCTAGCGGGGCCTTTGGGGCCAACGTCCTGACTTTC; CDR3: CASKASGAFGANVLTF
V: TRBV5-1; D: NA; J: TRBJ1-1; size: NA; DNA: TGCGCCAGCAGCTTGGATGGACAACCGAACACTGAAGCTTTCTTT; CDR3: CASSLDGQPNTEAFF